Given below is one TCR beta chain in context. No antigen is known for it. The sample holds no much larger clone one base away, and base qualities are not on file. Synthetic TCR analog templates were spiked into each PCR to estimate absolute template abundance from read counts. The immunoSEQ assay was used to amplify TCRbeta CDR3 regions from genomic DNA with bias-controlled V and J gene primers. Sequencing of rearranged TCRbeta segments was done at approximately 20X coverage. In the authors' own workflow: Sequencing errors were corrected by clustering, and CDR3s were annotated against IMGT so that V, D and J genes could be assigned. Downstream analyses used only productive TCRbeta rearrangements, leaving out any out-of-frame or stop-codon sequences. Clonality was calculated as one minus the Shannon entropy normalized by the log of the number of unique productive sequences. Fisher's exact test with Benjamini-Hochberg correction, using a cutoff of adjusted p below 0.01, was how clones that differed between time points or between blood and tumor were identified. Held by TCRdb, this immuneACCESS table contains in-frame sequences only and omits some clones. Under half of the omission traces to an unresolved V gene where checked; the cause of the rest is unknown. V and J calls and clone size are copied from that table; D and trimming were computed from the DNA. Across this sample there are 30,000 to 35,000 clones, with 70% to 85% seen only once. The leading ten clones occupy less than 40% of the sample.

A total of 25 to 35 patients with locally advanced or metastatic urothelial carcinoma, treated at Memorial Sloan Kettering on a trial protocol, made up the cohort. Peripheral blood mononuclear cells were collected from each patient pretreatment and during treatment, giving between 1 and 8 total time points per patient. The Qiagen DNeasy Blood extraction kit was used to purify genomic DNA from total PBMCs and from tumor samples. PBMCs were collected pretreatment and during treatment, and were isolated and stored as previously described. These data come from a study of PD-L1 blockade in urothelial cancer (TCRdb year 2017). Regarding the study in general: Every patient began therapy around 2014 and was given atezolizumab 1,200 mg intravenously every 3 weeks. About nine tenths of the roughly 30 patients were males with bladder-origin urothelial cancer, and 18 of 29 reported a prior smoking history. An ECOG performance status of 0 or 1 was recorded for the patients, and 0 to 3 prior chemotherapy regimens had been received by the patients. Blood samples were analyzed at two time points: 3 weeks after treatment start (second dose) and 6 weeks after treatment start. Blood samples yielded a median of roughly 150,000 T cells and around 83,000 unique TCRs, with median clonality approximately 0.08. Somatic, immune and clinical correlates of response to PD-L1 blockade with atezolizumab in urothelial cancer were the focus of an exploratory multi-omic analysis. TCR sequencing covered pretreatment tumor samples and matched, serially collected peripheral blood taken before and after atezolizumab treatment. Durable clinical benefit was defined as progression-free survival longer than 6 months, and TCR features were also tested against progression-free and overall survival. In the same patients, whole exome sequencing and RNA sequencing of pretreatment tumors were performed in addition to TCR sequencing. Fewer than ten patients achieved durable clinical benefit and 15 to 20 did not. Some 29 patients had pretreatment blood TCR-seq, about 25 had at least one posttreatment blood collection, and about 25 had tumor TCR-seq. Results and caveats for the whole study, not just this receptor: Because of the small sample size (n of about 30) and the many exploratory analyses performed, the results are intended to be regarded as hypothesis-generating. A pretreatment peripheral blood TCR clonality below the median was linked to improved progression-free and overall survival. Among patients with durable benefit, tumor-associated TCR clones showed greater expansion in peripheral blood 3 weeks after treatment started (n ≈ 23, p = 0.022).

Reading the germline V gene gives CDR1 MGHRA and CDR2 YSYEKL. From the cysteine through the phenylalanine, the CDR3 covers 12 amino acids. Only CDR3 DNA is held: 36 bases, read in frame from base 1. Trimming leaves V shorter by 6 bases and J shorter by 11 bases, with the junction holding 8 bases beyond the gene matches. Here the sequenced sample was PBMCs, taken around atezolizumab (anti-PD-L1) treatment. The chain couples TRBV4-1 to TRBJ1-1, and 8 junction bases match TRBD1. The source of this sequence is a man in his fifties or sixties with urothelial cancer. CDR3 loop: CASRVPTGVAFF. The DNA sequence is TGCGCCAGCAGGGTCCCGACAGGGGTCGCTTTCTTT.